A selection of T cell receptor beta chains follows, all from one sample in a study of shared clonotypes between healthy human individuals. Produced via immunoSEQ multiplex PCR; TCRdb's table is partial and in-frame only. The sample carries about 470,000 clones, roughly 77% recorded once. The sequenced sample was PBMCs. The receptors here all came from a woman in her 40s in good health. Some clones in this sample may be carry-over from other donors' samples. Both conserved end residues are part of each CDR3. The D gene is left open where the match is weak. Size values are once, few and many counts, or a class for expanded clones, and some rows have none.

j_call | cdr3_length | v_call | clone_size | d_call | cdr3_aa | cdr3_nt
TRBJ2-3 | 17 | TRBV18 | NA | TRBD2 | CASSPYAAGGRGDTQYF | TGTGCCAGCTCACCGTACGCAGCGGGAGGCCGGGGAGATACGCAGTATTTT
TRBJ2-5 | 17 | TRBV28 | once | TRBD1 | CASSLVVGRGIVETQYF | TGTGCCAGCAGTTTAGTTGTGGGCAGGGGGATCGTAGAGACCCAGTACTTC
TRBJ2-5 | 15 | TRBV4-1 | NA | TRBD1 | CASRGRDRVLETQYF | TGCGCCAGCAGGGGTCGGGACAGGGTCCTAGAGACCCAGTACTTC
TRBJ2-3 | 13 | TRBV30 | once | NA | CAWRRGMADTQYF | TGTGCCTGGAGAAGGGGGATGGCAGATACGCAGTATTTT
TRBJ1-2 | 15 | TRBV19 | NA | NA | CASSPQTGIGYGYTF | TGTGCCAGTAGTCCACAAACGGGTATCGGGTATGGCTACACCTTC
TRBJ2-6 | 18 | TRBV7-9 | NA | NA | CASSPPGVLDSGANVLTF | TGTGCCAGCAGCCCCCCAGGGGTACTGGACTCTGGGGCCAACGTCCTGACTTTC
TRBJ2-5 | 11 | TRBV29-1 | NA | NA | CSVGPGETQYF | TGCAGCGTTGGTCCAGGGGAGACCCAGTACTTC
TRBJ2-7 | 16 | TRBV28 | NA | NA | CASSPGGRRAHREQYF | TGTGCCAGCAGTCCCGGGGGTCGGAGGGCCCATAGGGAGCAGTACTTC
TRBJ2-1 | 16 | TRBV7-3 | NA | TRBD1 | CASSTEGQGRRNEQFF | TGTGCCAGCAGCACCGAGGGACAGGGGAGAAGGAATGAGCAGTTCTTC
TRBJ2-2 | 16 | TRBV5-1 | once | NA | CASSSYRGGNTGELFF | TGCGCCAGCAGCTCCTACAGGGGGGGCAACACCGGGGAGCTGTTTTTT
TRBJ1-2 | 12 | TRBV29-1 | NA | NA | CSVGDDDYGYTF | TGCAGCGTTGGGGACGATGACTATGGCTACACCTTC
TRBJ1-4 | 15 | TRBV5-1 | NA | NA | CASSPQGISNEKLFF | TGCGCCAGCAGCCCTCAGGGGATATCTAATGAAAAACTGTTTTTT
TRBJ2-7 | 14 | TRBV6-1 | NA | TRBD2 | CASNGLAGVYEQYF | TGTGCCAGCAACGGACTAGCGGGAGTTTACGAGCAGTACTTC
TRBJ1-2 | 13 | TRBV11-2 | NA | NA | CASSFRRLYGYTF | TGTGCCAGCAGCTTTAGGAGGTTATATGGCTACACCTTC
TRBJ2-1 | 17 | TRBV4-1 | NA | TRBD2 | CASSQDMTSGRRDEQFF | TGCGCCAGCAGCCAAGATATGACTAGCGGGAGACGGGATGAGCAGTTCTTC